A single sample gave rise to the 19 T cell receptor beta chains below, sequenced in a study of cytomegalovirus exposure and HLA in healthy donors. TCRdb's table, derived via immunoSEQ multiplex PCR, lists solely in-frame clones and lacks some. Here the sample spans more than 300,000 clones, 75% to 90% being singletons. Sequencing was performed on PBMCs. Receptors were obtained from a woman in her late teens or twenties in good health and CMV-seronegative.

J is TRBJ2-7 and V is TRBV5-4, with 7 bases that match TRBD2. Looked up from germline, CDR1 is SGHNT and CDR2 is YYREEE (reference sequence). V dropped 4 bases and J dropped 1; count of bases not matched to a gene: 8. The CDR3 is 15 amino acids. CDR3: CASSPGLGGSYEQYF. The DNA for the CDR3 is TGTGCCAGCAGCCCAGGACTAGGAGGGTCCTACGAGCAGTACTTC.

This CDR3 reads CASSFEGMAFF. CDR3 coding DNA: TGTGCCAGCAGTTTCGAGGGAATGGCTTTCTTT. This chain joins TRBV28 and TRBJ1-1; no firm D call. Germline V gene sequence: CDR1 MDHEN, CDR2 SYDVKM. The ends were cut back, 3 bases at V and 11 bases at J, with 10 bases in the middle. This CDR3 region has 11 residues.

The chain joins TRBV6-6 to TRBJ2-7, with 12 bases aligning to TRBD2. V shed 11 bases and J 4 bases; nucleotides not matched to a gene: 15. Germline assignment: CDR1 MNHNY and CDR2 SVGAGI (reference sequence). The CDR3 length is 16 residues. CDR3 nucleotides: TGTGCCCCCAACGGGCTAGCGGGAGGGCCCCAATACGAGCAGTACTTC. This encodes CAPNGLAGGPQYEQYF.

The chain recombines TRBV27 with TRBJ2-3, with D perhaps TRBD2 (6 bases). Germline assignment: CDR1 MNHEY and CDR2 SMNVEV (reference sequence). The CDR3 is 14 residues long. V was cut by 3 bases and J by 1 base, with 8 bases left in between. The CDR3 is CASSFLAGTDTQYF. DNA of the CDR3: TGTGCCAGCAGTTTTTTAGCGGGCACAGATACGCAGTATTTT.

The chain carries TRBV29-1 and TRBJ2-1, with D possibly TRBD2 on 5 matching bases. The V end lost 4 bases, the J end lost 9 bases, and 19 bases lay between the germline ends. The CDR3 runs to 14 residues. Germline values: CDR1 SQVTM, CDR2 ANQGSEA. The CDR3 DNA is TGCAGCGTTGGAGACACGGCGAGACGGGGTGAGCAGTTCTTC. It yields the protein CSVGDTARRGEQFF.

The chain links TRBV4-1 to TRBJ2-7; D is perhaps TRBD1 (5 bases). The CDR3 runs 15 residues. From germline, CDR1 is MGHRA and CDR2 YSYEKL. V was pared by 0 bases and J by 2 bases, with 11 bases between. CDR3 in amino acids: CASSQERQGTYEQYF. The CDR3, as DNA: TGCGCCAGCAGCCAAGAAAGGCAGGGAACCTACGAGCAGTACTTC.

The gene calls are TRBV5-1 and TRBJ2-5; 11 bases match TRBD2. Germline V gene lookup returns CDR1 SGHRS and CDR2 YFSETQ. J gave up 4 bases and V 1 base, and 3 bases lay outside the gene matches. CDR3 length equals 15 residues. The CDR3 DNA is TGCGCCAGCAGCTTGCTCGGACTAGCGGGAGAGACCCAGTACTTC. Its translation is CASSLLGLAGETQYF.

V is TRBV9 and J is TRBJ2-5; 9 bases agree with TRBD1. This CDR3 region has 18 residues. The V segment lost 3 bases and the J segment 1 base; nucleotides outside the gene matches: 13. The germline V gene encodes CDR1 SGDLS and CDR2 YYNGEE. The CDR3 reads CASSAEGRTGEGQETQYF. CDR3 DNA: TGTGCCAGCAGCGCCGAGGGTAGGACAGGGGAGGGCCAAGAGACCCAGTACTTC.

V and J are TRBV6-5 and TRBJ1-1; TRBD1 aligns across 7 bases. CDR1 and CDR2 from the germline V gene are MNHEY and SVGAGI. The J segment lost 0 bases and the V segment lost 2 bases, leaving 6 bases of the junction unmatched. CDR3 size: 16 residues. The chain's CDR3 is CASSYVSRGVNTEAFF. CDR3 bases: TGTGCCAGCAGTTACGTTTCCAGGGGGGTGAACACTGAAGCTTTCTTT.

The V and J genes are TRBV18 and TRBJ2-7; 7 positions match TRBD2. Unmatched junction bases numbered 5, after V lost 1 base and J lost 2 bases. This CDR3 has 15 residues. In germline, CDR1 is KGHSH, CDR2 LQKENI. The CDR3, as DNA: TGTGCCAGCTCACCACGCGGGAGCGACGCCTACGAGCAGTACTTC. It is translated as CASSPRGSDAYEQYF. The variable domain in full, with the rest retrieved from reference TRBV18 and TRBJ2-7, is NAGVMQNPRHLVRRRGQEARLRCSPMKGHSHVYWYRQLPEEGLKFMVYLQKENIIDESGMPKERFSAEFPKEGPSILRIQQVVRGDSAAYFCASSPRGSDAYEQYFGPGTRLTVT.

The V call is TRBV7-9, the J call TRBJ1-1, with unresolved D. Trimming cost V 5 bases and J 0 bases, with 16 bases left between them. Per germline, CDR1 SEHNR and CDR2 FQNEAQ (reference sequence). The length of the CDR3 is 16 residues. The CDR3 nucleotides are TGTGCCAGCAGCCCGAGCCTAGGTTCGATGAACACTGAAGCTTTCTTT. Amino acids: CASSPSLGSMNTEAFF.

As DNA, the CDR3 is TGCAGCGAAGAGCGGGAAGGCACAGATACGCAGTATTTT. As protein: CSEEREGTDTQYF. V is TRBV29-1 and J is TRBJ2-3; 7 bases agree with TRBD2. CDR3 length: 13 residues. The V segment lost 7 bases and the J segment 1 base; nucleotides outside the gene matches: 5. Germline V CDR1 and CDR2: SQVTM, ANQGSEA.

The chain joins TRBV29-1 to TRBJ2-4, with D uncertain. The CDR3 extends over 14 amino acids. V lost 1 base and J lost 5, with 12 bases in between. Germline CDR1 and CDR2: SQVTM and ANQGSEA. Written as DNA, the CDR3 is TGCAGCGTTGAAGCTGGCCGTCGGGAAAACATTCAGTACTTC. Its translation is CSVEAGRRENIQYF.

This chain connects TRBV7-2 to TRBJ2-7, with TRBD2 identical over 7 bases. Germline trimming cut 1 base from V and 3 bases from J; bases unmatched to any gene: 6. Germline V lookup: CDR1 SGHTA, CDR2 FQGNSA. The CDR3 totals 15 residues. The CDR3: CASSLGAGEVYEQYF. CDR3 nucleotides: TGTGCCAGCAGCTTAGGGGCGGGAGAGGTCTACGAGCAGTACTTC.

The CDR3 reads CASSRSGTGSLLGETQYF. CDR3 DNA: TGTGCCAGCAGCAGATCCGGGACAGGATCGCTTTTAGGAGAGACCCAGTACTTC. V gene TRBV9 combines with J gene TRBJ2-5, with 8 bases identical to TRBD1. V was pared by 4 bases and J by 4 bases, with 18 bases of the junction left unmatched. CDR1 SGDLS and CDR2 YYNGEE come from the germline V gene. The CDR3 length is 18 residues.

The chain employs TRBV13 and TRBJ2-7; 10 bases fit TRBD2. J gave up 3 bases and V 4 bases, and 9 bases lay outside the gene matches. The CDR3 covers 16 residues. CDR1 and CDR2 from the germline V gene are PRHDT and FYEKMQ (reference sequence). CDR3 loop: CASSSRTSGNYYEQYF. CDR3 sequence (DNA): TGTGCCAGCAGCTCCCGAACTAGCGGGAATTACTACGAGCAGTACTTC.

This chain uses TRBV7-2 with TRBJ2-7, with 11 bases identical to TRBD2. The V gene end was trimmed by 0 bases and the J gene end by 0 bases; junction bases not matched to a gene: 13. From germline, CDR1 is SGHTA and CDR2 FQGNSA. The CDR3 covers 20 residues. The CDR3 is CASSLAPGTSGEMSSYEQYF. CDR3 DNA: TGTGCCAGCAGCTTAGCCCCCGGGACTAGCGGAGAGATGAGCTCCTACGAGCAGTACTTC.

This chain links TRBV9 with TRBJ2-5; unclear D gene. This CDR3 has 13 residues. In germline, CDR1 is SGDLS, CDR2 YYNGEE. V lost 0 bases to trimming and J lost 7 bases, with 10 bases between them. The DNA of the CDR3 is TGTGCCAGCAGCGTAGGAGATCCCGGGACCCAGTACTTC. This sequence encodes CASSVGDPGTQYF.

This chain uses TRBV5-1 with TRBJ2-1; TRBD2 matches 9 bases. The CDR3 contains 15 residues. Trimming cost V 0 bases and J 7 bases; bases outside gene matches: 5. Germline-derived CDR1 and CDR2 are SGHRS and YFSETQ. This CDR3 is CASSLGLAGLNEQFF. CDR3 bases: TGCGCCAGCAGCTTGGGGCTAGCGGGATTGAATGAGCAGTTCTTC.